The 3 T cell receptor beta chains below come from one sample, sequenced in a study of T cell responses to AZD1222 COVID-19 vaccine. Clones were read by immunoSEQ multiplex PCR, and TCRdb kept only the in-frame ones, dropping some. The sample has approximately 92,000 clones; approximately 91% are singletons. Sample: peripheral blood, taken on day 0 of AZD1222 vaccination. These receptors came from an adult in good health.

The V gene is TRBV19, the J gene TRBJ1-6; no clear D gene. The CDR3 has 15 residues. The ends were cut back, 6 bases at V and 10 bases at J, with 19 bases in the middle. The germline V gene has CDR1 LNHDA and CDR2 SQIVND (reference sequence). CDR3: CASSYRHGEGSPLHF. The CDR3, as DNA: TGTGCCAGTAGCTACCGACATGGGGAGGGATCACCCCTCCACTTT.

The CDR3 nucleotides read TGTGCCAGCAGTTACACAGTTCGCGAGCAGTACTTC. Translated: CASSYTVREQYF. J is TRBJ2-7 and V is TRBV6-2 or TRBV6-3; D is unclear. V was clipped by 2 bases and J by 6 bases, with 8 bases between them. The germline CDR1 and CDR2 sequences are MNHEY and SVGEGT. This CDR3 comprises 12 residues.

The chain employs TRBV5-1 and TRBJ2-1; D is perhaps TRBD2 (6 bases). The CDR3 runs to 15 residues. V was trimmed by 4 bases and J by 7 bases, leaving 18 bases between them. The V gene's germline CDR1 is SGHRS and CDR2 YFSETQ. CDR3 protein: CASSAGPAELNEQFF. DNA of the CDR3: TGCGCCAGCAGCGCGGGACCAGCAGAGTTAAATGAGCAGTTCTTC.